This TCR beta chain derives from a study of T cells of healthy individuals. TCRdb itself ran the 5' RACE reads through MiXCR, one entry per CDR3 protein. Of 65,000 to 95,000 distinct CDR3 sequences in the sample, 5% were seen once. There are many counts of this clonotype. V shed 1 base and J shed 5 bases, with 3 bases lying between them. The CDR3 consists of 12 residues. Germline values: CDR1 LNHNV, CDR2 YYDKDF (reference sequence). This receptor was identified in a female donor in good health. The rearrangement links TRBV15 to TRBJ1-5, with unresolved D. As DNA, the CDR3 is TGTGCCACCAGCAGAGGAGATCAGCCCCAGCATTTT. Translated, it gives CATSRGDQPQHF.